This TCR beta chain was obtained from a study of T cells after yellow fever vaccination. In the case of this clonotype: Antigen specificity is unknown.

The CDR3 length is 14 residues. Trimming pared 2 bases from V and 8 bases from J, leaving 13 bases between. CDR1 and CDR2 from the germline V gene are SGHTA and FQGNSA. Broader study findings: Clonotypes shared by both compartments, CD4 and CD8, made up a small share.

As TCR cDNA was made by 5'RACE template switching, a universal primer site and UMIs were added. One entry per CDR3 protein, called by TCRdb with MiXCR from the 5' RACE reads. The sample lists over 110,000 distinct CDR3 sequences; over 7% were seen once. Material: CD4+ T cells sorted from PBMCs, obtained 5 days after the yellow fever booster vaccination. This chain uses TRBV7-2 with TRBJ2-1, with D possibly called TRBD1 or TRBD2 (5 bases each). This receptor was taken from a man aged 25-45 years who received the YFV17D yellow fever vaccine. CDR3 residues: CASSLMWGFDEQFF. For the CDR3, the DNA is TGTGCCAGCAGCTTAATGTGGGGGTTCGATGAGCAGTTCTTC.